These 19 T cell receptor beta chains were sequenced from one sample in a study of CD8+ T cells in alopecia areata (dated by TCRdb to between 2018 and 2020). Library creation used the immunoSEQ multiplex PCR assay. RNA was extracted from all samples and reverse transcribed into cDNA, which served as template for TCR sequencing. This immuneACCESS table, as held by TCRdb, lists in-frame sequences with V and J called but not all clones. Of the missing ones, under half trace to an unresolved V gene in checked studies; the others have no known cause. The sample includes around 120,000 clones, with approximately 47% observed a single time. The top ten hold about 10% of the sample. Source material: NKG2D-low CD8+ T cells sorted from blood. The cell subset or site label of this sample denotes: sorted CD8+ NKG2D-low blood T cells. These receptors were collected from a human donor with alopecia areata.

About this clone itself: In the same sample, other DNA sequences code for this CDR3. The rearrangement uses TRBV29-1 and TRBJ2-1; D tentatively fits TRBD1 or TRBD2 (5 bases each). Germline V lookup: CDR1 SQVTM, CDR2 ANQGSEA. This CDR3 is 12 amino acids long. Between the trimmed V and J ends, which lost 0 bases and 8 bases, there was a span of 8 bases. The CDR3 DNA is TGCAGCGTTGAAGATGAGGGGTATGAGCAGTTCTTC. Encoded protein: CSVEDEGYEQFF.

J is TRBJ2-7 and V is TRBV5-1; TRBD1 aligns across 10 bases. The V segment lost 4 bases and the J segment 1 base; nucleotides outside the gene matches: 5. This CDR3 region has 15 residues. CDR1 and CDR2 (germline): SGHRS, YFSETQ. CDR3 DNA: TGCGCCAGCAGCGTACCGGGACAGGGGTCCTACGAGCAGTACTTC. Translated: CASSVPGQGSYEQYF.

The CDR3 DNA sequence: TGTGCCAGCAGCTTCCCAGGGGAGCATCAGCCCCAGCATTTT. Its translation is CASSFPGEHQPQHF. This chain uses TRBV7-9 with TRBJ1-5, with D maybe TRBD1 (6 bases). V lost 3 bases, J lost 5 bases, and 11 bases lay in between. The CDR3 sequence is 14 residues long. Germline lookup yields CDR1 SEHNR and CDR2 FQNEAQ (reference sequence).

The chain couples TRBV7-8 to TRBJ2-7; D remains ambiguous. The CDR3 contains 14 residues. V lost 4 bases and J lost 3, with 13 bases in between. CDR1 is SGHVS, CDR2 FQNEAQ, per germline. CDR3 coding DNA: TGTGCCAGCAGCTCAACTGACACTAACTACGAGCAGTACTTC. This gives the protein CASSSTDTNYEQYF.

This chain's CDR3 is CAWSDGHTEAFF. CDR3 nucleotide sequence: TGTGCCTGGAGTGACGGGCACACTGAAGCTTTCTTT. V is TRBV30 and J is TRBJ1-1; D not resolved. CDR3 size: 12 residues. From germline, CDR1 is GTSNPN and CDR2 SVGIG (reference sequence). Between the trimmed V and J ends, which lost 1 base and 3 bases, there was a span of 6 bases.

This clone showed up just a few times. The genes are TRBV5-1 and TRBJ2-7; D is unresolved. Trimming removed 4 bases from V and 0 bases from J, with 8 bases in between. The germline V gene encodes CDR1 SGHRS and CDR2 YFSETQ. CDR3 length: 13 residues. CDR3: CASSPGLSYEQYF. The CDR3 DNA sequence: TGCGCCAGCAGCCCGGGCCTCTCCTACGAGCAGTACTTC.

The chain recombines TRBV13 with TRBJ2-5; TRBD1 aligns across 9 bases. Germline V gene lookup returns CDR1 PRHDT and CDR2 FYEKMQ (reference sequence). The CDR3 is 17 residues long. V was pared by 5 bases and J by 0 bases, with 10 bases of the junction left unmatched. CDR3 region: CASSHRTGGLYQETQYF. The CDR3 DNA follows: TGTGCCAGCAGCCATAGAACAGGGGGCTTGTACCAAGAGACCCAGTACTTC.

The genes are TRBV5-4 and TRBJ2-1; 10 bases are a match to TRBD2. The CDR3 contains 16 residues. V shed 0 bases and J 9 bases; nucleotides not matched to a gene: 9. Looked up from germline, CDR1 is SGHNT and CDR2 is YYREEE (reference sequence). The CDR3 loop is CASSLEGGLAAIEQFF. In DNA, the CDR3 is TGTGCCAGCAGCTTGGAAGGTGGACTAGCGGCGATTGAGCAGTTCTTC.

The CDR3 loop reads CARNPPSNYGYTF. CDR3 bases: TGTGCCAGGAATCCCCCGAGCAACTATGGCTACACCTTC. This sequence joins TRBV7-3 and TRBJ1-2; D is unclear. CDR1 and CDR2 (germline): SGHTA, FQGTGA. Between the trimmed V and J ends, which lost 9 bases and 2 bases, there was a span of 13 bases. CDR3 length equals 13 residues.

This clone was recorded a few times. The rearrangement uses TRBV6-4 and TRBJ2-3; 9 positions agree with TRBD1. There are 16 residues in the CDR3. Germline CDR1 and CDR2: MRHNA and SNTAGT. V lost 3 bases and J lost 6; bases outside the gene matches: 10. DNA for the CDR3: TGTGCCAGCAGTGATCGTCCGGACAGGGGCTCGGATACGCAGTATTTT. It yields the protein CASSDRPDRGSDTQYF.

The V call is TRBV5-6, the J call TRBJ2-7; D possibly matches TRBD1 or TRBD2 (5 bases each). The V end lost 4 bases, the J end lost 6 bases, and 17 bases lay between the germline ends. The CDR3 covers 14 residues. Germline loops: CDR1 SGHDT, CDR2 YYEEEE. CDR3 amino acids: CASSNRDLYGEQYF. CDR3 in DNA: TGTGCCAGCAGCAACCGGGACCTTTACGGCGAGCAGTACTTC.

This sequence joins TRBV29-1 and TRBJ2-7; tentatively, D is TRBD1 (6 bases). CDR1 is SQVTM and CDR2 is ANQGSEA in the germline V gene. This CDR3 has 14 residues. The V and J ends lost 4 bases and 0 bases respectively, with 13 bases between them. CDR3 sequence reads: CSVVKQGSSYEQYF. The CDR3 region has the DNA TGCAGCGTTGTAAAACAGGGATCCTCCTACGAGCAGTACTTC.

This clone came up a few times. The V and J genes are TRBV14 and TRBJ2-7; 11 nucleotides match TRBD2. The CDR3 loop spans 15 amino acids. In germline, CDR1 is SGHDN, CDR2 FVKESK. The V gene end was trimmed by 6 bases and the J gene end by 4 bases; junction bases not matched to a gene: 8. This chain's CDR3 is CASRLGTSGEYEQYF. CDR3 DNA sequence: TGTGCCAGCAGACTAGGGACTAGCGGAGAATACGAGCAGTACTTC.

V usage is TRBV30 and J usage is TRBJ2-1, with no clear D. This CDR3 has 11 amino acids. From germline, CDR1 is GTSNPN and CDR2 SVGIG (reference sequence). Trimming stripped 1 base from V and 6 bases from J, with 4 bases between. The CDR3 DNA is TGTGCCTGGAGTGCAATCAATGAGCAGTTCTTC. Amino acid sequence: CAWSAINEQFF.

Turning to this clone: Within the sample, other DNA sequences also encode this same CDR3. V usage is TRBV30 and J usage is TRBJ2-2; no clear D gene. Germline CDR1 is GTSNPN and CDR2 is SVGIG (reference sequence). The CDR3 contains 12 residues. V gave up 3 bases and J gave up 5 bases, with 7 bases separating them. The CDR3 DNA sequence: TGTGCCTGGAGCTCAGGAACCGGGGAGCTGTTTTTT. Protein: CAWSSGTGELFF.

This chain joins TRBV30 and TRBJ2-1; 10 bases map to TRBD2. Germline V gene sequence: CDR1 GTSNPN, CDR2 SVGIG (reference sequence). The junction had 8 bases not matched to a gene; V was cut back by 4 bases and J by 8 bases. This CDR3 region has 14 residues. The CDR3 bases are TGTGCCTGGAACCCCAGCGGGGGGGCCGATGAGCAGTTCTTC. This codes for CAWNPSGGADEQFF.

CDR3 nucleotide sequence: TGTGCCAGCAGCTTGGACAGATACACCGGGGAGCTGTTTTTT. Protein: CASSLDRYTGELFF. The genes are TRBV5-6 and TRBJ2-2; no clear D. V dropped 0 bases and J dropped 3 bases, with 6 bases sitting between them. In germline, CDR1 is SGHDT, CDR2 YYEEEE. This CDR3 has 14 residues. Full variable domain (missing parts from reference TRBV5-6 and TRBJ2-2): DAGVTQSPTHLIKTRGQQVTLRCSPKSGHDTVSWYQQALGQGPQFIFQYYEEEERQRGNFPDRFSGHQFPNYSSELNVNALLLGDSALYLCASSLDRYTGELFFGEGSRLTVL.

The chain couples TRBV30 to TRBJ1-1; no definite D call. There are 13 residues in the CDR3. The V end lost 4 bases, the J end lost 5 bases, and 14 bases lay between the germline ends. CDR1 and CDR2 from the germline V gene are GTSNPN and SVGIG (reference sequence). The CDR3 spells CAWTAGPGTEAFF. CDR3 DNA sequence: TGTGCCTGGACAGCAGGTCCGGGAACTGAAGCTTTCTTT.

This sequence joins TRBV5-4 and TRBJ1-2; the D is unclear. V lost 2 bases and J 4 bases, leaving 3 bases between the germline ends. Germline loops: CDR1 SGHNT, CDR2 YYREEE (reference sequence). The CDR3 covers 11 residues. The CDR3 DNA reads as TGTGCCAGCAGCTTAGGCTATGGCTACACCTTC. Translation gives CASSLGYGYTF.